This TCR beta chain was retrieved from a study of blood T cell repertoires in COVID-19. Overall study context: The analysed material was cDNA or gDNA that came from T cells, B-cell-depleted T cells, or PBMCs.

The CDR3 contains 19 residues. Source study methods: How many nucleated cells were present was estimated from reference gene primer amplification. Sequencing was performed with immunoSEQ multiplex PCR; in TCRdb, only in-frame clones are kept and a portion is missing. V, J and clone size are taken as reported in that table, and D and trimming were inferred from the DNA itself. Of about 45,000 clones listed, around 85% were seen once; the top ten hold 30% to 35%. The sequencing sample was made of peripheral blood. The source is a woman aged 80 or over with acute or convalescent COVID-19. The rearrangement links TRBV21-1 to TRBJ1-1. TRBV21-1 is a recognized pseudogene. CDR3 sequence reads: CASSKCGGGVLQGNKEAFF. CDR3 nucleotide sequence: TGTGCCAGCAGCAAATGCGGGGGGGGTGTACTTCAGGGCAATAAGGAAGCTTTCTTT.